This T cell receptor (beta chain) comes out of a study of shared clonotypes between healthy human individuals. It was into CD45RA+ naive and CD45RA-negative memory subsets that the CD4+ cells were split. The CDR3 has 16 residues. Germline V CDR1 and CDR2: SGHRS, YFSETQ. V lost 0 bases and J lost 2; bases outside the gene matches: 5. Libraries were prepared by immunoSEQ multiplex PCR; TCRdb keeps only in-frame clonotypes and omits some of them. The sample records approximately 2.5 million clones, approximately 94% being singletons. V usage is TRBV5-1 and J usage is TRBJ1-3, with 7 bases matching TRBD1. Specimen: naive CD4+ T cells sorted from blood. As for subset: CD45RA+ positively selected. This clonotype was obtained from a man younger than 35 in good health. The CDR3 DNA sequence: TGCGCCAGCAGCTTGGGGGTGACAGGGACTGGAAACACCATATATTTT. It yields the protein CASSLGVTGTGNTIYF. Full variable domain (remainder filled in from reference TRBV5-1 and TRBJ1-3): KAGVTQTPRYLIKTRGQQVTLSCSPISGHRSVSWYQQTPGQGLQFLFEYFSETQRNKGNFPGRFSGRQFSNSRSEMNVSTLELGDSALYLCASSLGVTGTGNTIYFGEGSWLTVV.